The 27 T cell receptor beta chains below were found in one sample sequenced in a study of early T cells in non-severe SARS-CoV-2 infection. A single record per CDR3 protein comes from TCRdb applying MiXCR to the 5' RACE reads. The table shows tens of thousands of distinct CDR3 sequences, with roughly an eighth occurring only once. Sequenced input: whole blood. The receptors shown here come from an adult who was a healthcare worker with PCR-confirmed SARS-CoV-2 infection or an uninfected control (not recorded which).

CDR3 sequence (DNA): TGTGCCAGCAGCCAGCTAACAGGGCCGGGTGTGAACGAGCAGTACTTC. It translates to CASSQLTGPGVNEQYF. V is TRBV3-1 and J is TRBJ2-7; D is perhaps TRBD1 (6 bases). In germline, CDR1 is LGHDT, CDR2 YNNKEL (reference sequence). The CDR3 runs 16 residues. Deletions cut 3 bases from V and 5 bases from J, with 20 bases between.

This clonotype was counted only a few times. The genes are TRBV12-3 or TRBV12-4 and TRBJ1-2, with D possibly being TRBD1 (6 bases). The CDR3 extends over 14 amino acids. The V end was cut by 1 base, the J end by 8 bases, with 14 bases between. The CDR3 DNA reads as TGTGCCAGCAGTTTAGACGGCAGGGGAAGAGGCTACACCTTC. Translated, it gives CASSLDGRGRGYTF.

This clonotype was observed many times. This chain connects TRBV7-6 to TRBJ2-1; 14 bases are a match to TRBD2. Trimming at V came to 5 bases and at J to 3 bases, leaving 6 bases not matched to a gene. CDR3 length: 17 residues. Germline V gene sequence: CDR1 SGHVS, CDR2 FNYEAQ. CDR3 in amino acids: CASSPGLAGELYNEQFF. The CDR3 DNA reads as TGTGCCAGCAGCCCGGGACTAGCGGGGGAGCTCTACAATGAGCAGTTCTTC.

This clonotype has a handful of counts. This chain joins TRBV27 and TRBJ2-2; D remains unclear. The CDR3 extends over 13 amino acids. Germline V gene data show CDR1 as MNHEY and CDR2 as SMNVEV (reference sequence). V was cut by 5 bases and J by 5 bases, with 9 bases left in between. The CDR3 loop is CASSPKETGELFF. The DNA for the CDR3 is TGTGCCAGCAGTCCAAAGGAAACCGGGGAGCTGTTTTTT.

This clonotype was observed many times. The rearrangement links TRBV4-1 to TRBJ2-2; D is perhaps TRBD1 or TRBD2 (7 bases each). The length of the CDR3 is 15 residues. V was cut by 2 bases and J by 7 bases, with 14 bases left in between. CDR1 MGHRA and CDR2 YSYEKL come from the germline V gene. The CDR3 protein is CASSQRQGEGGELFF. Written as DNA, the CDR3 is TGCGCCAGCAGCCAAAGGCAGGGGGAGGGCGGGGAGCTGTTTTTT.

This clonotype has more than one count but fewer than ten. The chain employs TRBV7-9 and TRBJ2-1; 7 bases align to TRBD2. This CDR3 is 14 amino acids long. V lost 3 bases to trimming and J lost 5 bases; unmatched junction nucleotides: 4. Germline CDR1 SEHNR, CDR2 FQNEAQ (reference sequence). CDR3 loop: CASSFHGGDNEQFF. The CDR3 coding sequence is TGTGCCAGCAGCTTTCATGGGGGGGACAATGAGCAGTTCTTC.

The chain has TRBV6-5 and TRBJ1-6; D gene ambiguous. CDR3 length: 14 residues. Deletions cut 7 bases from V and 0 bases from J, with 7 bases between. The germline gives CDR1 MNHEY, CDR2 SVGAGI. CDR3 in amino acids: CASMDVSYNSPLHF. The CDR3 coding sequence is TGTGCCAGCATGGACGTCTCCTATAATTCACCCCTCCACTTT.

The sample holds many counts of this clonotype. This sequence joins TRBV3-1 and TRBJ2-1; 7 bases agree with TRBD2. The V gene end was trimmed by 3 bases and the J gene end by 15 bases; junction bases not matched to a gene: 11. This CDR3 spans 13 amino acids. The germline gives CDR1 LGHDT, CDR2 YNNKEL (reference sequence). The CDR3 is CASSQGTTPLGFF. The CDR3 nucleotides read TGTGCCAGCAGCCAGGGGACTACGCCGTTAGGGTTCTTC.

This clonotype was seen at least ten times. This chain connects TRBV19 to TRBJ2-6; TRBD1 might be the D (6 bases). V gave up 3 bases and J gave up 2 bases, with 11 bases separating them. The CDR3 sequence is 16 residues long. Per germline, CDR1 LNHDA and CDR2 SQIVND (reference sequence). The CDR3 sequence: CASSMGTSAGANVLTF. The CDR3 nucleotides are TGTGCCAGTAGTATGGGGACAAGCGCTGGGGCCAACGTCCTGACTTTC.

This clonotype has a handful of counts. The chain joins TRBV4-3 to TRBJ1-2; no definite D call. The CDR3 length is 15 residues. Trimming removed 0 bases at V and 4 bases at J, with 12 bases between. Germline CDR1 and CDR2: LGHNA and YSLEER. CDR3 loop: CASSQDRIMIYGYTF. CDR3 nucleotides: TGCGCCAGCAGCCAAGATCGGATAATGATCTATGGCTACACCTTC.

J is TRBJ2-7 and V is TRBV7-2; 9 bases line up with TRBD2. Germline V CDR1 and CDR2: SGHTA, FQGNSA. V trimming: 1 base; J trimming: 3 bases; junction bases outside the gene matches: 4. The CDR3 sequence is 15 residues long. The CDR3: CASSLGAGGIYEQYF. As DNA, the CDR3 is TGTGCCAGCAGCTTAGGAGCGGGGGGAATCTACGAGCAGTACTTC. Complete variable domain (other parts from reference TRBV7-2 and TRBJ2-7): GAGVSQSPSNKVTEKGKDVELRCDPISGHTALYWYRQSLGQGLEFLIYFQGNSAPDKSGLPSDRFSAERTGGSVSTLTIQRTQQEDSAVYLCASSLGAGGIYEQYFGPGTRLTVT.

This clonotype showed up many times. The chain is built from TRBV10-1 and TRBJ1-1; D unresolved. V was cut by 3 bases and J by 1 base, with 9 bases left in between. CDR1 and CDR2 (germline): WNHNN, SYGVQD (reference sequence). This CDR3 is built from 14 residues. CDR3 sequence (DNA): TGCGCCAGCAGTGATACTCAGACGAACACTGAAGCTTTCTTT. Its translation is CASSDTQTNTEAFF.

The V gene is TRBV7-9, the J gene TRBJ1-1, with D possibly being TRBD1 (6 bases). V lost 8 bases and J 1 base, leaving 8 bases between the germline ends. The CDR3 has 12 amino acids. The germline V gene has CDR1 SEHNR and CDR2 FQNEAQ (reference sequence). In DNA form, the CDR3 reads TGTGCCAGCGGACAGTCGAACACTGAAGCTTTCTTT. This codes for CASGQSNTEAFF.

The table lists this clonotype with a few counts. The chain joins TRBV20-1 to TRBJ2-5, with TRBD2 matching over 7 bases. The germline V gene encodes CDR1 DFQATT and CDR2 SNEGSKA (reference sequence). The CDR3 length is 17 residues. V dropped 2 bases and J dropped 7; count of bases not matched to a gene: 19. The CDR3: CSARQPPTSPYDRTQYF. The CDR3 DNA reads TGCAGTGCTAGACAACCTCCGACTAGCCCATATGATAGGACCCAGTACTTC.

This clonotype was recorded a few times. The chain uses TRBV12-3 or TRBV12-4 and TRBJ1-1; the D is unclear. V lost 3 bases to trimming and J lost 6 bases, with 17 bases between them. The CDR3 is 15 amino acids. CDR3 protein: CASSFQVADGAEAFF. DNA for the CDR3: TGTGCCAGCAGTTTTCAGGTTGCGGACGGCGCTGAAGCTTTCTTT.

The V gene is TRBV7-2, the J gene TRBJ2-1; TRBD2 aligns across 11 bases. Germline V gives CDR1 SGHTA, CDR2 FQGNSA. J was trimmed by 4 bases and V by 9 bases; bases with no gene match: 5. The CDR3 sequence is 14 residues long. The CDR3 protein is CASQLAGGYNEQFF. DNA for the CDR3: TGTGCCAGTCAGCTAGCGGGGGGTTACAATGAGCAGTTCTTC.

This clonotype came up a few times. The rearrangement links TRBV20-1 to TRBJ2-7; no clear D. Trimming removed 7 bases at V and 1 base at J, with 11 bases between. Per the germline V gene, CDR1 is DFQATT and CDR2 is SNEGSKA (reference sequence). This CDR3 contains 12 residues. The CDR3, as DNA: TGCAGTGTACCGTCTCATTCCTACGAGCAGTACTTC. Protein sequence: CSVPSHSYEQYF.

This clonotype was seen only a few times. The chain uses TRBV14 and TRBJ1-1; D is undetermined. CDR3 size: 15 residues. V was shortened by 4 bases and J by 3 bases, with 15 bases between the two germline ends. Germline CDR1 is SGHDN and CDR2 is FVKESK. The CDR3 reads CASSPRHFGDTEAFF. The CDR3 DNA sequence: TGTGCCAGCAGCCCCCGGCACTTCGGGGACACTGAAGCTTTCTTT. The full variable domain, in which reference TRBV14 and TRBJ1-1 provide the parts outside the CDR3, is EAGVTQFPSHSVIEKGQTVTLRCDPISGHDNLYWYRRVMGKEIKFLLHFVKESKQDESGMPNNRFLAERTGGTYSTLKVQPAELEDSGVYFCASSPRHFGDTEAFFGQGTRLTVV.

CDR3 sequence reads: CSTRGVNEKLFF. CDR3 bases: TGCAGCACAAGAGGAGTTAATGAAAAACTGTTTTTT. This chain joins TRBV29-1 and TRBJ1-4, with unresolved D. V shed 8 bases and J shed 4 bases, with 11 bases lying between them. Germline V gene sequence: CDR1 SQVTM, CDR2 ANQGSEA. This CDR3 comprises 12 residues.

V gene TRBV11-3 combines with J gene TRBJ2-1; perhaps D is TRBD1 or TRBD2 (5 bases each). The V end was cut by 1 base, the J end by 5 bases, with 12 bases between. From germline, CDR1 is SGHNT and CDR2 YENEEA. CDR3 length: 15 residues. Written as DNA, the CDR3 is TGTGCCAGCAGCTTAGGGGGGACCCGCCACAATGAGCAGTTCTTC. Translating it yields CASSLGGTRHNEQFF.

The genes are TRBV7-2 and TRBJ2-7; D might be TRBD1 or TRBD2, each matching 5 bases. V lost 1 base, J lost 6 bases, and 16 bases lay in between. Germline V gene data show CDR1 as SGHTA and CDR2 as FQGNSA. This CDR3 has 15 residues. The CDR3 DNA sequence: TGTGCCAGCAGCTTAGTGGCCAGCGAGGGGTCCGAGCAGTACTTC. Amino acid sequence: CASSLVASEGSEQYF.

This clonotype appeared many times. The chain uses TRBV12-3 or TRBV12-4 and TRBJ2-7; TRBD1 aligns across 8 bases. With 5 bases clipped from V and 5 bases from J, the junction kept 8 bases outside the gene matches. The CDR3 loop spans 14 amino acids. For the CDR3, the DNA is TGTGCCAGCAGTACCAGACAGGGGATCGACGAGCAGTACTTC. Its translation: CASSTRQGIDEQYF.

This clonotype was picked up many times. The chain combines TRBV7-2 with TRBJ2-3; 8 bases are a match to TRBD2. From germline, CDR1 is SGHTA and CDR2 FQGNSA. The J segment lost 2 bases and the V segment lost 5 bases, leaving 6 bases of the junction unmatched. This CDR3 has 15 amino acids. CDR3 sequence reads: CASSRAGGLTDTQYF. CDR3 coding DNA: TGTGCCAGCAGCCGGGCGGGGGGCCTCACAGATACGCAGTATTTT.

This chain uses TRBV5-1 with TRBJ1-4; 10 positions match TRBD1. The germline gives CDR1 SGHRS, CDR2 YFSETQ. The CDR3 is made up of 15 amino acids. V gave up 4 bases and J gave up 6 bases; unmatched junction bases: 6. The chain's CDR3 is CASSPTGGSYEKLFF. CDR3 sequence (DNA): TGCGCCAGCAGCCCGACAGGGGGCTCGTATGAAAAACTGTTTTTT.

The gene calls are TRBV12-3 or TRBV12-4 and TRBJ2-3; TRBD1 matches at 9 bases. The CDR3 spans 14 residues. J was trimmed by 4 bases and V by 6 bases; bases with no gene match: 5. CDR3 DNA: TGTGCCAGCAGGCCGGGACAGGGATCAGATACGCAGTATTTT. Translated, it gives CASRPGQGSDTQYF.

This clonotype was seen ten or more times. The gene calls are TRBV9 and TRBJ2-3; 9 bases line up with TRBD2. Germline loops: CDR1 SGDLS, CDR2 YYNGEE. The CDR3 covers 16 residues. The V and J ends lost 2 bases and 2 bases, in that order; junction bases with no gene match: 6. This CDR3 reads CASSVSSGGSTDTQYF. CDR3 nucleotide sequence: TGTGCCAGCAGCGTCTCAAGCGGGGGGTCCACAGATACGCAGTATTTT.

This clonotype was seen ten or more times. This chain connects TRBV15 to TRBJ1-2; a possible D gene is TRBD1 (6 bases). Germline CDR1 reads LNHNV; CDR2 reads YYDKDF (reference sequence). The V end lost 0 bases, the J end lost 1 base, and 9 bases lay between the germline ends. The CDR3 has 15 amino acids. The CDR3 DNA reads TGTGCCACCAGCAGAGATTCGGACAGTAACTATGGCTACACCTTC. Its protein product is CATSRDSDSNYGYTF.